These 21 T cell receptor beta chains were sequenced from one sample in a study of T cell changes during pregnancy in multiple sclerosis (dated by TCRdb to the late 2010s). The method was the immunoSEQ multiplex PCR assay. Entries here come from immuneACCESS through TCRdb and include only in-frame sequences with V and J called. Some clones fail to appear in such tables; in the studies checked, an unresolved V gene covers under half of the shortfall, and the cause of the remainder is unknown. Present in this sample are more than 55,000 clones, roughly 91% of which were seen just once. Clones ranked in the top ten supply approximately 1.5% of the sample. The source material was peripheral blood, sampled after pregnancy. These receptors were collected from a female donor in good health, enrolled as a control in a pregnancy study.

The chain joins TRBV6-6 to TRBJ2-7, with 11 bases identical to TRBD2. CDR1 MNHNY and CDR2 SVGAGI come from the germline V gene (reference sequence). Germline trimming cut 6 bases from V and 2 bases from J; bases unmatched to any gene: 9. This CDR3 is built from 16 residues. CDR3 residues: CASSLSGGAFPYEQYF. The CDR3, as DNA: TGTGCCAGCAGCCTTAGCGGGGGGGCATTTCCCTACGAGCAGTACTTC.

The CDR3 here is CASSLVWTTNTGELFF. Here the CDR3 DNA reads TGTGCCAGCAGCTTAGTCTGGACTACAAACACCGGGGAGCTGTTTTTT. The chain couples TRBV11-3 to TRBJ2-2; the D gene is possibly TRBD2 (6 bases). Germline lookup yields CDR1 SGHNT and CDR2 YENEEA. V lost 1 base to trimming and J lost 2 bases, with 11 bases between them. The CDR3 is 16 amino acids.

Here the CDR3 DNA reads TGCGCCAGCAGCTTGGTGTCAGGGAGGGACATTCAGTACTTC. Translated: CASSLVSGRDIQYF. This sequence joins TRBV5-1 and TRBJ2-4, with 7 bases aligning to TRBD2. V was clipped by 0 bases and J by 8 bases; unmatched bases: 5. The CDR3 extends over 14 amino acids. From germline, CDR1 is SGHRS and CDR2 YFSETQ.

The CDR3 is CASSPYRDTHTGELFF. In nucleotides, the CDR3 is TGTGCCAGCTCACCATACCGGGACACCCACACCGGGGAGCTGTTTTTT. The chain carries TRBV18 and TRBJ2-2; tentative D call: TRBD1 (6 bases). Trimming took 2 bases from V and 3 from J, leaving 13 bases between them. There are 16 residues in the CDR3. Per germline, CDR1 KGHSH and CDR2 LQKENI.

The rearrangement joins TRBV30 to TRBJ2-5; 11 bases fit TRBD1. The germline V gene encodes CDR1 GTSNPN and CDR2 SVGIG (reference sequence). This CDR3 has 16 amino acids. J lost 7 bases, V lost 0 bases, and 10 bases had no gene match. CDR3 sequence reads: CAWSVPRTGGPGTQYF. The CDR3 bases are TGTGCCTGGAGTGTACCAAGGACAGGGGGCCCGGGGACCCAGTACTTC.

The rearrangement links TRBV15 to TRBJ1-2, with TRBD1 matching over 11 bases. The CDR3 totals 16 residues. V gave up 3 bases and J gave up 8 bases; unmatched junction bases: 11. Germline V gene data show CDR1 as LNHNV and CDR2 as YYDKDF (reference sequence). The CDR3 DNA follows: TGTGCCACCAGCAGGGGAGGGGGACAGGGGGAAGAAGGCTACACCTTC. Translating it yields CATSRGGGQGEEGYTF.

This clone was counted a single time. The chain joins TRBV9 to TRBJ1-4; D unclear. V was cut by 0 bases and J by 0 bases, with 24 bases left in between. The CDR3 contains 21 residues. CDR1 and CDR2 (germline): SGDLS, YYNGEE. CDR3 bases: TGTGCCAGCAGCGTAGGTGGTAGTGTGAGGGCCGAGGGAGCAACTAATGAAAAACTGTTTTTT. Translated: CASSVGGSVRAEGATNEKLFF.

The chain has TRBV29-1 and TRBJ1-4; the D gene is possibly TRBD1 (5 bases). Germline CDR1 SQVTM, CDR2 ANQGSEA. The V end lost 4 bases, the J end lost 3 bases, and 9 bases lay between the germline ends. The CDR3 consists of 13 residues. The CDR3 nucleotides read TGCAGCGTTGCTGGACATCCTAATGAAAAACTGTTTTTT. This translates into CSVAGHPNEKLFF.

V is TRBV11-3 and J is TRBJ1-2; D may be TRBD1 (6 bases). CDR1 is SGHNT, CDR2 YENEEA, per germline. CDR3 length: 16 residues. V lost 3 bases and J lost 2, with 16 bases in between. As DNA, the CDR3 is TGTGCCAGCAGCTTCTCAGCAGGGGACCAAAACTATGGCTACACCTTC. It translates to CASSFSAGDQNYGYTF. Full variable domain (rest looked up from reference TRBV11-3 and TRBJ1-2): EAGVVQSPRYKIIEKKQPVAFWCNPISGHNTLYWYLQNLGQGPELLIRYENEEAVDDSQLPKDRFSAERLKGVDSTLKIQPAELGDSAVYLCASSFSAGDQNYGYTFGSGTRLTVV.

J is TRBJ2-2 and V is TRBV6-1; D is uncertain. The germline V gene encodes CDR1 MNHNS and CDR2 SASEGT. The CDR3 contains 16 residues. The V and J ends lost 1 base and 0 bases respectively, with 9 bases between them. The CDR3 region is CASSEGRPTNTGELFF. The CDR3 nucleotides read TGTGCCAGCAGTGAAGGGCGGCCGACGAACACCGGGGAGCTGTTTTTT.

This chain uses TRBV4-3 with TRBJ2-3, with a weak D call TRBD1 (5 bases). Germline values: CDR1 LGHNA, CDR2 YSLEER. The germline V and J ends were trimmed by 4 bases and 4 bases, with 15 bases remaining between them. This CDR3 spans 15 amino acids. The CDR3 region is CASSRLTAPPDTQYF. The CDR3 coding sequence is TGCGCCAGCAGCCGTTTGACAGCGCCGCCAGATACGCAGTATTTT.

In DNA, the CDR3 is TGTGCCAGCAGCTCGACCGGACAGGGAAGTAATGAAAAACTGTTTTTT. Protein product: CASSSTGQGSNEKLFF. The chain carries TRBV5-6 and TRBJ1-4; 8 bases line up with TRBD1. The germline gives CDR1 SGHDT, CDR2 YYEEEE. J was trimmed by 4 bases and V by 3 bases; bases with no gene match: 8. The CDR3 is 16 residues long.

This chain joins TRBV29-1 and TRBJ1-1; perhaps TRBD1 as D (6 bases). There are 13 residues in the CDR3. V lost 7 bases and J lost 4, with 16 bases in between. The germline CDR1 and CDR2 sequences are SQVTM and ANQGSEA. CDR3 DNA sequence: TGCAGCGGACAACAGGGATCCGGCACTGAAGCTTTCTTT. Protein: CSGQQGSGTEAFF.

This clone was counted a few times. The chain is built from TRBV20-1 and TRBJ1-1; D is undetermined. The CDR3 runs to 11 residues. Between the trimmed V and J ends, which lost 3 bases and 4 bases, there was a span of 6 bases. CDR1 and CDR2 from the germline V gene are DFQATT and SNEGSKA (reference sequence). CDR3 DNA sequence: TGCAGTGCTAGGACGGGCACTGAAGCTTTCTTT. This gives the protein CSARTGTEAFF.

J is TRBJ1-2 and V is TRBV19; a possible D gene is TRBD1 (5 bases). The CDR3 spans 16 residues. Germline V lookup: CDR1 LNHDA, CDR2 SQIVND (reference sequence). The ends were cut back, 4 bases at V and 6 bases at J, with 21 bases in the middle. DNA for the CDR3: TGTGCCAGTAGTAATAGTTTTCTCGCAGGGAGGGATGGCTACACCTTC. Translated: CASSNSFLAGRDGYTF.

The chain combines TRBV30 with TRBJ1-2; 7 nucleotides match TRBD1. CDR1 is GTSNPN, CDR2 SVGIG, per germline (reference sequence). The CDR3 is made up of 13 amino acids. V lost 4 bases and J lost 3; bases outside the gene matches: 5. The CDR3 nucleotides read TGTGCCTGGACTATTACAGGGGACTATGGCTACACCTTC. Translated: CAWTITGDYGYTF.

The chain combines TRBV9 with TRBJ2-1; D gene unclear. Between the trimmed V and J ends, which lost 4 bases and 4 bases, there was a span of 3 bases. CDR1 SGDLS and CDR2 YYNGEE come from the germline V gene. The CDR3 is 11 residues long. The CDR3 sequence is CASSRYNEQFF. The CDR3 DNA is TGTGCCAGCAGCCGGTACAATGAGCAGTTCTTC.

V is TRBV7-2 and J is TRBJ2-7, with 14 bases aligning to TRBD2. The germline CDR1 and CDR2 sequences are SGHTA and FQGNSA. CDR3 length equals 17 residues. V lost 4 bases to trimming and J lost 4 bases; unmatched junction nucleotides: 9. The CDR3 DNA follows: TGTGCCAGCAGCTACACTCCTTGGACTAGCGGGGGGTACGAGCAGTACTTC. Translated: CASSYTPWTSGGYEQYF.

The V call is TRBV19, the J call TRBJ2-3; the match to TRBD1 covers 8 bases. V was pared by 4 bases and J by 4 bases, with 4 bases of the junction left unmatched. The CDR3 runs 14 residues. CDR1 is LNHDA, CDR2 SQIVND, per germline (reference sequence). As DNA, the CDR3 is TGTGCCAGTAGTAGGGACAGGACGGCAGATACGCAGTATTTT. Translation gives CASSRDRTADTQYF.

The rearrangement joins TRBV7-3 to TRBJ1-6, with TRBD1 matching 10 bases. The CDR3 has 16 amino acids. V lost 5 bases, J lost 10 bases, and 11 bases stayed unmatched. Germline CDR1 and CDR2: SGHTA and FQGTGA. In nucleotides, the CDR3 is TGTGCCAGCAGCGTCCGGGGACAGGGGTCGGGGTCACCCCTCCACTTT. It encodes CASSVRGQGSGSPLHF. Looking up the rest from reference TRBV7-3 and TRBJ1-6 gives the full variable domain: GAGVSQTPSNKVTEKGKYVELRCDPISGHTALYWYRQSLGQGPEFLIYFQGTGAADDSGLPNDRFFAVRPEGSVSTLKIQRTERGDSAVYLCASSVRGQGSGSPLHFGNGTRLTVT.

The gene calls are TRBV7-9 and TRBJ2-3, with 8 bases matching TRBD2. Trimming took 8 bases from V and 2 from J; bases not matched to a gene: 12. The CDR3 length is 16 residues. Looked up from germline, CDR1 is SEHNR and CDR2 is FQNEAQ (reference sequence). DNA of the CDR3: TGTGCCAGCGGTCGGGGGGGCGCGGGGAACACAGATACGCAGTATTTT. Its protein product is CASGRGGAGNTDTQYF. The complete variable domain, with remaining parts taken from reference TRBV7-9 and TRBJ2-3, reads DTGVSQNPRHKITKRGQNVTFRCDPISEHNRLYWYRQTLGQGPEFLTYFQNEAQLEKSRLLSDRFSAERPKGSFSTLEIQRTEQGDSAMYLCASGRGGAGNTDTQYFGPGTRLTVL.